This entry is about one T cell receptor beta chain. Data came from immunoSEQ multiplex PCR; TCRdb stores just in-frame clones and leaves some out. This table has approximately 170,000 clones, 84% appearing once. Germline V gives CDR1 SGDLS, CDR2 YYNGEE. Trimming removed 0 bases from V and 2 bases from J, with 15 bases in between. The CDR3 spans 17 residues. Clinical history as reported by participants underpinned cohort assignment. The record originates from a study of blood T cell repertoires in COVID-19. Study-wide context: Samples taken during acute and convalescent COVID-19 were collected in the United States, Italy and Spain.

V gene TRBV9 combines with J gene TRBJ2-1; possible D gene TRBD2, 6 bases. The specimen sequenced was PBMCs or T cells enriched from blood (not recorded which). The sequence derives from a woman between 45 and 65 years old who had recovered from COVID-19. The CDR3 region is CASSVAGREFPYNEQFF. Written as DNA, the CDR3 is TGTGCCAGCAGCGTAGCCGGCCGGGAGTTCCCCTACAATGAGCAGTTCTTC.